This T cell receptor (beta chain) was identified in a study of PD-1 blockade in classical Hodgkin lymphoma. Study findings and constraints: Newly diagnosed and completely responding patients shared comparable baseline diversity.

With respect to this clone: Antigen: not known.

The length of the CDR3 is 13 residues. V lost 3 bases, J lost 5 bases, and 2 bases stayed unmatched. In germline, CDR1 is GTSNPN, CDR2 SVGIG (reference sequence). Using immunoSEQ multiplex PCR, the repertoire was profiled, and TCRdb retains in-frame clones only, with some absent. The repertoire has 15,000 to 20,000 clones, approximately 86% of them found once; the top ten carry 1%. Every one of the patients relapsed after autologous stem cell transplantation (brentuximab vedotin exposure was variable). Starting with thawed PBMCs, CD4+ T cells were purified by magnetic negative selection. This clonotype originated in a human donor with classical Hodgkin lymphoma. Sequences were derived from CD4+ T cells from blood, sampled at baseline. This chain joins TRBV30 and TRBJ2-2, with TRBD2 matching over 8 bases. CDR3 coding DNA: TGTGCCTGGAGACTAGCGGAAACCGGGGAGCTGTTTTTT. Residues: CAWRLAETGELFF.